Each of the 31 T cell receptor beta chains below was sequenced from the same sample in a study of blood T cell repertoires in COVID-19. Assay used: immunoSEQ multiplex PCR; TCRdb lists only in-frame clones, some missing. Of more than 300,000 clones detected, about 90% appear once; the ten largest clones hold about 2%. Material for sequencing was peripheral blood. All receptors derive from a woman aged 25 to 39 with COVID-19, enrolled during active disease.

This chain connects TRBV5-6 to TRBJ1-1; D gene uncertain. CDR3 length equals 17 residues. CDR1 and CDR2 from the germline V gene are SGHDT and YYEEEE. Trimming took 4 bases from V and 0 from J, leaving 19 bases between them. CDR3 region: CASSPWIRQVLNTEAFF. In nucleotides, the CDR3 is TGTGCCAGCAGCCCTTGGATTAGGCAGGTGCTGAACACTGAAGCTTTCTTT.

J is TRBJ2-3 and V is TRBV5-1; D not certain. From germline, CDR1 is SGHRS and CDR2 YFSETQ. Trimming pared 4 bases from V and 0 bases from J, leaving 9 bases between. The CDR3 has 14 residues. CDR3 coding DNA: TGCGCCAGCAGCCTTCGCGGTAGCACAGATACGCAGTATTTT. This codes for CASSLRGSTDTQYF.

The rearrangement uses TRBV6-2 or TRBV6-3 and TRBJ2-7; D uncertain. CDR3 length: 13 residues. Trimming cost V 2 bases and J 3 bases, with 8 bases left between them. CDR1 and CDR2 from the germline V gene are MNHEY and SVGEGT. CDR3 bases: TGTGCCAGCAGTTACGGTCGGTTCTACGAGCAGTACTTC. Amino acid sequence: CASSYGRFYEQYF.

Notes on this clone: A junction end diverges from the germline sequence, so it may reflect a read error. The V and J genes are TRBV5-1 and TRBJ2-5; tentatively, D is TRBD2 (6 bases). This CDR3 contains 15 residues. In germline, CDR1 is SGHRS, CDR2 YFSETQ. CDR3 sequence reads: CATSLVGGLGETQYF. The CDR3 DNA reads as TGCGCCACCAGCCTGGTCGGGGGTTTGGGAGAGACCCAGTACTTC.

This rearrangement joins TRBV12-3 or TRBV12-4 to TRBJ1-2; TRBD1 matches 7 bases. With V trimmed by 5 bases and J by 6 bases, 6 bases remained unmatched. This CDR3 has 13 amino acids. The CDR3 nucleotides read TGTGCCAGCAGTGCAGGGGGGTTCAATGGCTACACCTTC. Translation: CASSAGGFNGYTF.

J is TRBJ1-3 and V is TRBV5-1; 7 positions match TRBD1. The CDR3 totals 14 residues. Trimming cost V 2 bases and J 3 bases; bases outside gene matches: 2. Germline CDR1 reads SGHRS; CDR2 reads YFSETQ. CDR3 amino acids: CASSLGTVGNTIYF. Here the CDR3 DNA reads TGCGCCAGCAGCTTAGGGACAGTTGGAAACACCATATATTTT.

This rearrangement joins TRBV7-9 to TRBJ1-4; 8 bases fit TRBD1. Germline V CDR1 and CDR2: SEHNR, FQNEAQ (reference sequence). The CDR3 has 16 residues. The J segment lost 0 bases and the V segment lost 3 bases, leaving 3 bases of the junction unmatched. DNA for the CDR3: TGTGCCAGCAGCTTGGGACAGGCTCCAACTAATGAAAAACTGTTTTTT. Translation: CASSLGQAPTNEKLFF.

In its sample, this clone was seen a few times. The genes are TRBV4-3 and TRBJ2-3, with 12 bases lining up with TRBD2. The CDR3 consists of 16 residues. Per the germline V gene, CDR1 is LGHNA and CDR2 is YSLEER. With 0 bases clipped from V and 7 bases from J, the junction kept 5 bases outside the gene matches. CDR3 in amino acids: CASSQDPSGGANTQYF. The DNA for the CDR3 is TGCGCCAGCAGCCAAGATCCTAGCGGGGGGGCAAATACGCAGTATTTT.

V is TRBV7-9 and J is TRBJ2-5; TRBD1 aligns across 8 bases. CDR1 SEHNR and CDR2 FQNEAQ come from the germline V gene (reference sequence). J gave up 2 bases and V 0 bases, and 8 bases lay outside the gene matches. There are 17 residues in the CDR3. The CDR3 spells CASSLAGQGPGQETQYF. Written as DNA, the CDR3 is TGTGCCAGCAGCTTAGCAGGACAGGGACCGGGGCAAGAGACCCAGTACTTC. The full variable domain, with the rest looked up from reference TRBV7-9 and TRBJ2-5, is DTGVSQNPRHKITKRGQNVTFRCDPISEHNRLYWYRQTLGQGPEFLTYFQNEAQLEKSRLLSDRFSAERPKGSFSTLEIQRTEQGDSAMYLCASSLAGQGPGQETQYFGPGTRLLVL.

The chain recombines TRBV3-1 (or the pseudogene TRBV3-2) with TRBJ2-5; D remains ambiguous. The CDR3 loop spans 14 amino acids. V was clipped by 2 bases and J by 4 bases, with 11 bases between them. Germline values: CDR1 LGHDT, CDR2 YNNKEL (reference sequence). The CDR3 region has the DNA TGTGCCAGCAGCCAACCCTCACGCGGAGAGACCCAGTACTTC. Translation: CASSQPSRGETQYF.

The V call is TRBV25-1, the J call TRBJ1-5; TRBD1 agrees at 8 bases. This CDR3 contains 13 residues. Germline V lookup: CDR1 MGHDK, CDR2 SYGVNS. V lost 4 bases, J lost 11 bases, and 7 bases stayed unmatched. CDR3 residues: CASSGTGTFAQHF. The DNA of the CDR3 is TGTGCCAGCAGTGGGACAGGGACTTTCGCCCAGCATTTT.

The CDR3: CASSSAMTRVTGELFF. The DNA for the CDR3 is TGTGCCAGCAGCTCCGCGATGACTCGCGTCACCGGGGAGCTGTTTTTT. This chain links TRBV7-9 with TRBJ2-2; D is unresolved. From germline, CDR1 is SEHNR and CDR2 FQNEAQ (reference sequence). Between the trimmed V and J ends, which lost 4 bases and 4 bases, there was a span of 16 bases. The CDR3 loop spans 16 amino acids.

The chain recombines TRBV6-5 with TRBJ1-1; tentatively, D is TRBD1 (6 bases). CDR3 length: 14 residues. CDR1 and CDR2 (germline): MNHEY, SVGAGI. Trimming stripped 5 bases from V and 5 bases from J, with 15 bases between. CDR3 nucleotides: TGTGCCAGCAGTCCTACGGGGGGCCGGACTGAAGCTTTCTTT. It is translated as CASSPTGGRTEAFF.

The chain recombines TRBV3-1 (or the pseudogene TRBV3-2) with TRBJ2-1; a weak D match, TRBD2 (6 bases). Trimming took off 4 bases at V and 1 base at J, with 20 bases between the two ends. This CDR3 is built from 18 residues. Germline CDR1 reads LGHDT; CDR2 reads YNNKEL (reference sequence). CDR3 sequence (DNA): TGTGCCAGCAGCCCAAGGCGACTAGTTCCCCTTTCCTACAATGAGCAGTTCTTC. Encoded protein: CASSPRRLVPLSYNEQFF.

The table lists this clone with a count of one. The chain recombines TRBV7-9 with TRBJ1-5; TRBD1 matches at 9 bases. The germline gives CDR1 SEHNR, CDR2 FQNEAQ (reference sequence). The CDR3 covers 17 residues. After removal of 4 bases from V and 1 base from J, the junction contained 8 bases not matched to a gene. The CDR3: CASSSNTGGKSNQPQHF. CDR3 nucleotides: TGTGCCAGCAGCTCGAATACAGGGGGCAAAAGCAATCAGCCCCAGCATTTT.

This clone was observed once. The rearrangement joins TRBV27 to TRBJ2-1; the match to TRBD2 covers 9 bases. V dropped 6 bases and J dropped 10; count of bases not matched to a gene: 19. Germline CDR1 MNHEY, CDR2 SMNVEV (reference sequence). CDR3 length: 17 amino acids. The chain's CDR3 is CASRPVAGTSPDWEQFF. CDR3 coding DNA: TGTGCCAGCAGACCAGTAGCGGGGACTAGCCCTGACTGGGAGCAGTTCTTC.

This chain uses TRBV19 with TRBJ1-3; D not certain. CDR3 length: 12 residues. CDR1 is LNHDA, CDR2 SQIVND, per germline (reference sequence). Trimming took 8 bases from V and 3 from J, leaving 8 bases between them. The CDR3 DNA follows: TGTGCCAGTTCCGAGTTTGGAAACACCATATATTTT. This gives the protein CASSEFGNTIYF.

Points on this clone: The sample contains more than one DNA sequence encoding this CDR3. The J gene is TRBJ1-5, the V gene TRBV19; D is unclear. Between the trimmed V and J ends, which lost 3 bases and 7 bases, there was a span of 10 bases. There are 13 residues in the CDR3. The V gene's germline CDR1 is LNHDA and CDR2 SQIVND (reference sequence). The CDR3 loop reads CASSIRGGQPQHF. CDR3 DNA: TGTGCCAGTAGTATCCGGGGTGGCCAGCCCCAGCATTTT.

The chain uses TRBV28 and TRBJ1-2; no clear D gene. The V end lost 2 bases, the J end lost 6 bases, and 16 bases lay between the germline ends. CDR3 length: 15 amino acids. Germline CDR1 and CDR2: MDHEN and SYDVKM. CDR3 amino acids: CASSLGGGNFHGYTF. The CDR3 DNA is TGTGCCAGCAGTTTAGGAGGAGGGAATTTTCATGGCTACACCTTC.

This clone was seen a few times. V usage is TRBV4-1 and J usage is TRBJ1-3; D unresolved. CDR1 MGHRA and CDR2 YSYEKL come from the germline V gene. The V and J ends lost 1 base and 4 bases respectively, with 11 bases between them. CDR3 length: 15 residues. CDR3 coding DNA: TGCGCCAGCAGCCAAGGGTATGGAGCCGGAAACACCATATATTTT. It is translated as CASSQGYGAGNTIYF.

This clone was counted between two and nine times. The chain employs TRBV7-8 and TRBJ1-2, with 8 bases matching TRBD1. Germline CDR1 and CDR2: SGHVS and FQNEAQ. J was trimmed by 4 bases and V by 5 bases; bases with no gene match: 6. The CDR3 consists of 14 residues. CDR3: CASSRGQGGYGYTF. The CDR3 nucleotides read TGTGCCAGCAGCCGAGGACAGGGAGGCTATGGCTACACCTTC.

The rearrangement links TRBV25-1 to TRBJ1-4, with D possibly matching TRBD1 (5 bases). The V gene lost 6 bases and the J gene lost 8 bases, with 13 bases spanning the gap. Germline V gives CDR1 MGHDK, CDR2 SYGVNS. The CDR3 is 13 amino acids. CDR3 sequence: CASRTGYSEKLFF. For the CDR3, the DNA is TGTGCCAGCAGAACAGGTTATAGCGAAAAACTGTTTTTT.

V is TRBV11-2 and J is TRBJ1-6; the match to TRBD1 covers 9 bases. J gave up 16 bases and V 5 bases, and 9 bases lay outside the gene matches. The CDR3 extends over 13 amino acids. The germline CDR1 and CDR2 sequences are SGHAT and FQNNGV. In DNA, the CDR3 is TGTGCCAGCAGCCCGGACCGGGACAGGGTTCTCCACTTT. This translates into CASSPDRDRVLHF. Full variable domain (rest looked up from reference TRBV11-2 and TRBJ1-6): EAGVAQSPRYKIIEKRQSVAFWCNPISGHATLYWYQQILGQGPKLLIQFQNNGVVDDSQLPKDRFSAERLKGVDSTLKIQPAKLEDSAVYLCASSPDRDRVLHFGNGTRLTVT.

The table lists this clone with a few counts. This CDR3 is also generated by other DNA sequences in the sample. This chain connects TRBV27 to TRBJ1-5, with 7 bases matching TRBD1. Trimming cost V 5 bases and J 2 bases; bases outside gene matches: 3. The CDR3 totals 14 residues. Germline CDR1 reads MNHEY; CDR2 reads SMNVEV (reference sequence). The CDR3 reads CASSPGQGNQPQHF. In DNA, the CDR3 is TGTGCCAGCAGTCCTGGACAGGGCAATCAGCCCCAGCATTTT.

This sequence joins TRBV6-1 and TRBJ2-7; D might be TRBD1 (6 bases). Germline values: CDR1 MNHNS, CDR2 SASEGT. This CDR3 has 13 amino acids. V was cut by 3 bases and J by 0 bases, with 6 bases left in between. In DNA form, the CDR3 reads TGTGCCAGCAGTGAGACAGGCTCCTACGAGCAGTACGTC. Translated, it gives CASSETGSYEQYV.

The V call is TRBV2, the J call TRBJ2-3, with 12 bases fitting TRBD1. CDR1 is SNHLY and CDR2 is FYNNEI in the germline V gene. This CDR3 is 15 amino acids long. The V segment lost 5 bases and the J segment 5 bases; nucleotides outside the gene matches: 5. The CDR3 spells CASSRDRGLGDTQYF. The CDR3 coding sequence is TGTGCCAGCAGTCGGGACAGGGGGCTTGGAGATACGCAGTATTTT.

This clone was detected a few times. V usage is TRBV6-2 or TRBV6-3 and J usage is TRBJ2-5; the D gene is possibly TRBD1 (6 bases). V dropped 5 bases and J dropped 2 bases, with 9 bases sitting between them. The CDR3 contains 13 residues. CDR1 and CDR2 from the germline V gene are MNHEY and SVGEGT. In DNA, the CDR3 is TGTGCCAGCAGTCGGACAGCACAAGAGACCCAGTACTTC. Protein: CASSRTAQETQYF.

This clone showed up just a few times. The chain uses TRBV2 and TRBJ1-2, with 7 bases fitting TRBD1. Germline lookup yields CDR1 SNHLY and CDR2 FYNNEI. CDR3 size: 14 residues. J lost 6 bases, V lost 4 bases, and 8 bases had no gene match. CDR3 residues: CASSAITGVDGYTF. Written as DNA, the CDR3 is TGTGCCAGCAGTGCTATAACAGGGGTTGATGGCTACACCTTC.

The chain couples TRBV18 to TRBJ1-1; D is possibly TRBD1 (6 bases). This CDR3 comprises 14 residues. The V and J ends lost 3 bases and 5 bases respectively, with 13 bases between them. CDR1 is KGHSH, CDR2 LQKENI, per germline. The chain's CDR3 is CASSPTGMGTEAFF. The CDR3 nucleotides read TGTGCCAGCTCACCTACAGGGATGGGGACTGAAGCTTTCTTT. Based on the CDR3 plus reference TRBV18 and TRBJ1-1, the full variable domain is NAGVMQNPRHLVRRRGQEARLRCSPMKGHSHVYWYRQLPEEGLKFMVYLQKENIIDESGMPKERFSAEFPKEGPSILRIQQVVRGDSAAYFCASSPTGMGTEAFFGQGTRLTVV.

V and J are TRBV19 and TRBJ1-2; D is unclear. Germline V gives CDR1 LNHDA, CDR2 SQIVND (reference sequence). V lost 7 bases and J lost 2, with 11 bases in between. The CDR3 is 13 residues long. The CDR3 DNA sequence: TGTGCCAGTACCTCTCCGGGAAACTATGGCTACACCTTC. Translation gives CASTSPGNYGYTF.

The chain links TRBV5-1 to TRBJ2-2, with 13 nucleotides matching TRBD2. The germline V gene encodes CDR1 SGHRS and CDR2 YFSETQ. CDR3 length equals 19 residues. The V gene end was trimmed by 3 bases and the J gene end by 3 bases; junction bases not matched to a gene: 11. The CDR3 sequence: CASSSKTSGGAADTGELFF. For the CDR3, the DNA is TGCGCCAGCAGCTCAAAAACTAGCGGGGGGGCCGCCGACACCGGGGAGCTGTTTTTT.